This TCR beta chain was retrieved from a study of T cell changes during pregnancy in multiple sclerosis. Germline values: CDR1 SNHLY, CDR2 FYNNEI. V was pared by 8 bases and J by 7 bases, with 15 bases between. This CDR3 comprises 12 residues. Sequencing was performed with immunoSEQ multiplex PCR; in TCRdb, only in-frame clones are kept and a portion is missing. The data show approximately 88,000 clones, almost 95% seen once. Specimen: peripheral blood, collected in the first trimester of pregnancy. J is TRBJ2-7 and V is TRBV2; D may be TRBD1 (5 bases). This receptor was identified in a female donor with multiple sclerosis, enrolled in a pregnancy study. In DNA, the CDR3 is TGTGCCAGCTCTATAGGGGCGTGGGAGCAGTACTTC. Its protein is CASSIGAWEQYF.